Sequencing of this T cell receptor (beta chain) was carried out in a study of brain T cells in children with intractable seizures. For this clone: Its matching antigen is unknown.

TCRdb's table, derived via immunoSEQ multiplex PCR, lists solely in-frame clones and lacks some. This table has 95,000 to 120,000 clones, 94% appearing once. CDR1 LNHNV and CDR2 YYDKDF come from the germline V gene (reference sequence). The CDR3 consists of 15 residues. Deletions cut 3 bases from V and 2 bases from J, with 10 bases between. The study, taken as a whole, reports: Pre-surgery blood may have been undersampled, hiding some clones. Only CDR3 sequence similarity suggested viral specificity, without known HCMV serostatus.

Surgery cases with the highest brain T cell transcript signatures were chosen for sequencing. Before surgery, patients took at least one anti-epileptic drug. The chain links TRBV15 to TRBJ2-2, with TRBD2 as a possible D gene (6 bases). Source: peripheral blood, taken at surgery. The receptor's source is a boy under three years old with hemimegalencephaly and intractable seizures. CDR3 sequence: CATSSQDYNTGELFF. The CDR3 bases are TGTGCCACCAGCAGCCAGGACTATAACACCGGGGAGCTGTTTTTT.